Included here is one T cell receptor (beta chain) sequence, with context. Antigen specificity is unknown. The patients, who ranged from 18 to 65 in age, presented with newly diagnosed hyperthyroidism lasting under 2 months. This specimen belongs to a study of T cells in Graves' hyperthyroidism and ophthalmopathy. The study's findings and limits: Most thyroid clonotypes expanded above 0.001 appeared in blood too. Stable hyperthyroidism and ophthalmopathy were separated using 13 V-J signatures.

The CDR3 regions of TCR beta were amplified from RNA transcripts. The study used the HTBI primer set for a first-round RT-PCR of the TCR CDR3. A single record per CDR3 protein comes from TCRdb applying MiXCR to the multiplex PCR reads. The sample records approximately 330,000 distinct CDR3 sequences, over 15% being singletons. This CDR3 comprises 17 residues. V gave up 5 bases and J gave up 4 bases; unmatched junction bases: 11. Germline CDR1 and CDR2: MNHNS and SASEGT. Sequenced sample: blood. This receptor was identified in a woman between 45 and 60 years old with Graves' hyperthyroidism. This chain joins TRBV6-1 and TRBJ2-1; 10 nucleotides line up with TRBD2. In DNA form, the CDR3 reads TGTGCCAGCAGTTTCAAACCGGGACTAGCGCTATACAATGAGCAGTTCTTC. It codes for CASSFKPGLALYNEQFF.